This TCR beta chain was captured by sequencing in a study of T cells in Graves' hyperthyroidism and ophthalmopathy (dated by TCRdb to between 2018 and 2020). As for the study more broadly: Peripheral blood was collected at initial diagnosis, before any treatment. Whether ophthalmopathy could be predicted prospectively was tested in an independent validation cohort made up of approximately 19 hyperthyroidism patients plus 17 patients who later progressed to ophthalmopathy. The study also compared thyroid tissue and blood T-cell repertoires from several Graves' hyperthyroidism patients. The paper describes TCR Vbeta CDR3 sequencing of roughly 130 peripheral blood samples, made up of about 41 ophthalmopathy patients, 70 to 75 hyperthyroidism patients and 17 progressor patients. To identify distinguishing TCR V-J signatures, a discovery cohort of roughly 100 patients was used, comprising under 45 with Graves' ophthalmopathy and around 57 with stable Graves' hyperthyroidism. After blood sampling, hyperthyroidism patients were treated with methimazole at a starting dose of 30 mg daily, and ophthalmopathy patients were treated with high-dose intravenous methylprednisolone. The 100 or so discovery patients were divided at random into training and test sets in a 7:3 ratio. Points the paper makes about the study in general: During validation, the model predicted progression to ophthalmopathy a median of roughly 7.1 months ahead of onset, with around 71% sensitivity and 72.22% specificity. Most expanded thyroid clonotypes (frequency above 0.001) were also detected in blood, a finding suggesting that blood repertoires may reflect thyroid immune responses. Sample size was not statistically predetermined, and investigators were not blinded to group allocation. In cross-validation, a model built on a 13 V-J signature told ophthalmopathy apart from stable hyperthyroidism with less than 90% sensitivity and around 83% specificity, and in testing the same model reached 80%/75%.

TCR beta CDR3 regions were amplified from RNA transcripts. For the first round of RT-PCR on the TCR CDR3, the HTBI primer set was used together with the Qiagen OneStep RT-PCR kit. The libraries were constructed in a second round of multiplex PCR and then size-selected and purified. Paired-end sequencing of the libraries was performed with 100 bp reads on an Illumina HiSeq2000. Per the source publication's procedure: SOAPnuke was used to process the raw data, throwing out any read that contained adapters or uncalled bases, had a mean Phred below 15, or lacked an exact constant-primer or identifier match. COPE v1.2.5 was used to merge the high-quality paired reads, and each unique nucleotide sequence was defined as a clonotype. Clonotypes were aligned to IMGT TRBV, TRBD and TRBJ reference segments using MiTCR v1.1. The analysis was restricted to V-J combinations with a frequency above 0.0001, which together covered roughly 99% of the repertoires. The TCS score was defined as the ratio of F50 (clonal expansion) to E x V (chaos), calculated using BLOSUM62-based TCRdist between CDR3 peptides within each V-J. Welch's t-statistics and random forest reduced approximately 520 V-J features to roughly 13, which were used in a naive Bayes classifier (R e1071). The raw public reads went through TCRdb reprocessing: fastp at Q25, MiXCR clone calling, in-frame beta chains kept. Rows merge per CDR3 protein into single entries with the most common DNA and genes. The V and J calls, along with clone size, are taken from TCRdb and not from the paper's own processing. Recorded for this sample are roughly 420,000 distinct CDR3 sequences; roughly an eighth of them occurred a single time. The ten largest make up approximately 5.3% of the sample.

Graves' hyperthyroidism was defined as stable when no progression to ophthalmopathy occurred over 18 months of follow-up. The hyperthyroidism patients were between 18 and 65 years old and newly diagnosed, with a disease duration of less than 2 months. The study excluded patients with uncontrolled infections, other autoimmune diseases, pregnancy or lactation. Diagnoses relied on clinical symptoms, serum thyroxine and TRAb, thyroid ultrasound and orbital computed tomography. PBMCs were isolated from more than 9 ml of fresh peripheral blood by Ficoll-Paque density gradient centrifugation. Total RNA was extracted using Trizol reagent, and RNA quality was assessed on an Agilent 2100 Bioanalyzer. Ten or more counts support this clonotype. Its target antigen remains unknown. No much larger clonotype is one base removed from it; base qualities were not supplied. At the junction V is shortened by 1 base and J by 6 bases, with 12 bases in between. From cysteine to phenylalanine, the CDR3 is 14 amino acids long. The CDR3 DNA has 42 bases and is translated from base 1.

The sample taken for sequencing was blood. The sequence links TRBV12-3 or TRBV12-4 to TRBJ1-2; the D gene cannot be resolved reliably. The source of this sequence is a young woman with Graves' hyperthyroidism. Here the CDR3 is given as CASSLVPAYDGYTF. DNA sequence: TGTGCCAGCAGTTTAGTTCCAGCCTATGATGGCTACACCTTC.